This T cell receptor beta chain was sequenced in a study of blood T cell repertoires in COVID-19. Whole-study context: Acute and convalescent COVID-19 samples came from the United States, Italy and Spain. From T cells, B-cell-depleted T cells, or PBMCs came the material, which was cDNA or gDNA.

Trimming took off 2 bases at V and 4 bases at J, with 18 bases between the two ends. CDR1 MNHNS and CDR2 SASEGT come from the germline V gene. The CDR3 loop spans 17 amino acids. Original methodology: Reference gene primers were amplified, and this amplification served to estimate nucleated cell counts. Profiling relied on immunoSEQ multiplex PCR, and the TCRdb table lists in-frame clones only, not all of them. D and trimming were read from the DNA, whereas the V and J calls and clone size are those reported in that table. This repertoire shows about 80,000 clones, around 88% found once; its top ten account for about 7%.

The sequenced material came from peripheral blood. The gene calls are TRBV6-1 and TRBJ1-3, with a possible D match to TRBD1 (6 bases). This receptor was identified in a woman aged 80 or over with acute or convalescent COVID-19. The DNA for the CDR3 is TGTGCCAGCAGTGAATGGACCACAGGGAAAGTAGGAAACACCATATATTTT. Protein product: CASSEWTTGKVGNTIYF.